This TCR beta chain derives from a study of T cell repertoires in cytomegalovirus infection. Study-wide background: Evidence of both CMV infection and a matching HLA type came from public TCR beta signatures.

Study-wide results and caveats: CMV-specific TCR beta clonotypes restricted by HLA-C dominated the ex vivo response.

TCRdb re-derived calls from the reads in MiXCR, one entry per CDR3 protein. The sample yields 200,000 to 250,000 distinct CDR3 sequences, 10% to 15% seen once. This clonotype showed up many times. Its antigen is currently unknown. The CDR3 contains 12 residues. Germline V CDR1 and CDR2: SEHNR, FQNEAQ (reference sequence). V was shortened by 5 bases and J by 8 bases, with 11 bases between the two germline ends. The chain employs TRBV7-9 and TRBJ2-3, with a tentative D call TRBD2 (7 bases). The material sequenced was PBMCs. The TCR comes from a human donor in good health (CMV status not recorded). Some clones in this sample may be carry-over from other donors' samples. DNA for the CDR3: TGTGCCAGCAGCCTAGGGGGGGGTACGCAGTATTTT. Translated, it gives CASSLGGGTQYF.